A single sample gave rise to the 3 T cell receptor beta chains below, sequenced in a study of cytomegalovirus exposure and HLA in healthy donors. This PCR relied on a set of 60 Vbeta primers and 13 Jbeta primers. The table came from immunoSEQ multiplex PCR; TCRdb's copy has only in-frame clones and leaves some out. The sample data list about 200,000 clones. Material for sequencing was PBMCs. Receptors originate from a man under 40 in good health and CMV-seronegative.

The rearrangement uses TRBV5-6 and TRBJ2-3, with 10 bases identical to TRBD1. Germline assignment: CDR1 SGHDT and CDR2 YYEEEE. Trimming at V came to 3 bases and at J to 3 bases, leaving 10 bases not matched to a gene. CDR3 length: 17 residues. CDR3 DNA: TGTGCCAGCAGCTATTGGACGACAGGGGGCATAACAGATACGCAGTATTTT. Amino acids: CASSYWTTGGITDTQYF. The variable domain in full, completed from reference TRBV5-6 and TRBJ2-3, reads DAGVTQSPTHLIKTRGQQVTLRCSPKSGHDTVSWYQQALGQGPQFIFQYYEEEERQRGNFPDRFSGHQFPNYSSELNVNALLLGDSALYLCASSYWTTGGITDTQYFGPGTRLTVL.

The chain recombines TRBV28 with TRBJ1-1, with 7 positions matching TRBD1. Germline V gene lookup returns CDR1 MDHEN and CDR2 SYDVKM. This CDR3 has 17 residues. After removal of 8 bases from V and 1 base from J, the junction contained 16 bases not matched to a gene. In DNA, the CDR3 is TGTGCCAGCCCGGAACCCGGGCGACAGGGAACGAACACTGAAGCTTTCTTT. Its protein product is CASPEPGRQGTNTEAFF.

The rearrangement joins TRBV5-1 to TRBJ1-5; D possibly corresponds to TRBD1 (5 bases). Per germline, CDR1 SGHRS and CDR2 YFSETQ. Trimming shortened V by 3 bases and J by 0 bases, and 10 bases separated the two germline ends. The CDR3 spans 15 residues. CDR3 residues: CASSWGLNSNQPQHF. The CDR3 DNA sequence: TGCGCCAGCAGCTGGGGACTCAATAGCAATCAGCCCCAGCATTTT.